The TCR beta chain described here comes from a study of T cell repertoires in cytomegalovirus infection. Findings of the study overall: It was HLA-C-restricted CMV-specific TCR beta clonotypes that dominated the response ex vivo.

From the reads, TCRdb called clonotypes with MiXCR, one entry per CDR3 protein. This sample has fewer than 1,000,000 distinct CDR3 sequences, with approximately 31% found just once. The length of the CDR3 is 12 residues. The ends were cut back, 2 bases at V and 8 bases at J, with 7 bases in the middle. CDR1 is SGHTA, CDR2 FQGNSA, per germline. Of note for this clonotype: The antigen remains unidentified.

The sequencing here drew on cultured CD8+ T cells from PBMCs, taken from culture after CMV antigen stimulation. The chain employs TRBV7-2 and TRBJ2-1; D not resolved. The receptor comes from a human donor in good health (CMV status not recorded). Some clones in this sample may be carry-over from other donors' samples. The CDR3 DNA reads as TGTGCCAGCAGCTTAACACTGGATGAGCAGTTCTTC. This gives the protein CASSLTLDEQFF.